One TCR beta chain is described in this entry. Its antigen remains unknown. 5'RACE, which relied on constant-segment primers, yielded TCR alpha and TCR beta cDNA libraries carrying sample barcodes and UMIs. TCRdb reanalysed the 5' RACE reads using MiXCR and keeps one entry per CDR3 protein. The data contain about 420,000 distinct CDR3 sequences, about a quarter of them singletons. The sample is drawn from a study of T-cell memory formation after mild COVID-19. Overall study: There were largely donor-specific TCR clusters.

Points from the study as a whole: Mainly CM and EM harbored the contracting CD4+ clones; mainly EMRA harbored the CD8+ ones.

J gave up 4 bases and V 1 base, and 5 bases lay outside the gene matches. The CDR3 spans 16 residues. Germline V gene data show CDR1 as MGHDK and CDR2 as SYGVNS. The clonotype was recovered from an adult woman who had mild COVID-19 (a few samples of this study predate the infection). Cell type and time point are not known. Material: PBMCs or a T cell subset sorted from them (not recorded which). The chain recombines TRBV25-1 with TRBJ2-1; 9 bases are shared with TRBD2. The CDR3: CASSESGTSGYNEQFF. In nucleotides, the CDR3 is TGTGCCAGCAGTGAATCGGGCACTAGCGGGTACAATGAGCAGTTCTTC.